This TCR beta chain stems from a study of blood T cell repertoires in COVID-19. Study as a whole: PBMCs, B-cell-depleted T cells, or T cells were the source of the cDNA or gDNA that made up the material.

Study processing details: Reference gene primer amplification in the assay estimated nucleated cell counts. The assay was immunoSEQ multiplex PCR, and TCRdb's table has in-frame clones only and misses some. The V and J calls and clone size are taken from that table; D and trimming were inferred from the DNA. The sample contains 65,000 to 70,000 clones, around 88% of which appear only once. This clone was recorded a few times. The CDR3 is 18 residues long. Germline CDR1 is MNHEY and CDR2 is SMNVEV (reference sequence). Trimming shortened V by 3 bases and J by 0 bases, and 15 bases separated the two germline ends.

V and J are TRBV27 and TRBJ2-6; possibly TRBD2 for D (7 bases). The receptor was isolated from a woman aged 80 or older with acute or convalescent COVID-19. Material: peripheral blood. CDR3 loop: CASSFRAGALSGANVLTF. The CDR3 nucleotides are TGTGCCAGCAGTTTCCGGGCGGGGGCCCTCTCTGGGGCCAACGTCCTGACTTTC.